These 25 T cell receptor beta chains originate from one sample sequenced in a study of CD8 T cells in ankylosing spondylitis. Their recognized antigens are unknown. General study findings and limits: Seemingly characteristic of ankylosing spondylitis blood was a TCR beta motif consisting of several highly homologous variants.

In TCRdb, the 5' RACE reads were re-called with MiXCR into one record per CDR3 protein. The data show a few hundred thousand distinct CDR3 sequences, over 9.5% seen once. What was sequenced was blood, either unsorted or a sorted T cell fraction (not recorded which). All receptors come from a male donor with ankylosing spondylitis.

This clonotype has ten or more counts. This chain joins TRBV20-1 and TRBJ1-5, with 10 positions matching TRBD1. CDR1 is DFQATT, CDR2 SNEGSKA, per germline (reference sequence). CDR3 length: 14 amino acids. The ends lost 4 bases at V and 3 bases at J; junction bases unmatched: 3. CDR3 in DNA: TGCAGTGCTACCGACAGGGGGCTCAATCAGCCCCAGCATTTT. Protein product: CSATDRGLNQPQHF.

The chain carries TRBV2 and TRBJ2-5; weak D call: TRBD2 (6 bases). This CDR3 has 15 residues. Germline values: CDR1 SNHLY, CDR2 FYNNEI. V lost 1 base and J lost 4, with 13 bases in between. The CDR3 sequence: CASSEGDSAGETQYF. CDR3 DNA: TGTGCCAGCAGTGAAGGGGACTCGGCGGGAGAGACCCAGTACTTC.

This chain connects TRBV20-1 to TRBJ2-2; 7 nucleotides line up with TRBD1. Germline CDR1 reads DFQATT; CDR2 reads SNEGSKA (reference sequence). The V gene end was trimmed by 6 bases and the J gene end by 5 bases; junction bases not matched to a gene: 9. The CDR3 runs 14 residues. CDR3 sequence reads: CSAPETGATGELFF. DNA of the CDR3: TGCAGTGCCCCAGAAACAGGGGCAACCGGGGAGCTGTTTTTT.

The sample holds many counts of this clonotype. The chain links TRBV11-2 to TRBJ1-1, with unresolved D. V was pared by 1 base and J by 0 bases, with 6 bases between. Per germline, CDR1 SGHAT and CDR2 FQNNGV. The CDR3 spans 14 residues. This CDR3 is CASSLVSVNTEAFF. The DNA for the CDR3 is TGTGCCAGCAGCTTAGTTTCCGTGAACACTGAAGCTTTCTTT. The full variable domain, completed using reference TRBV11-2 and TRBJ1-1, is EAGVAQSPRYKIIEKRQSVAFWCNPISGHATLYWYQQILGQGPKLLIQFQNNGVVDDSQLPKDRFSAERLKGVDSTLKIQPAKLEDSAVYLCASSLVSVNTEAFFGQGTRLTVV.

V and J are TRBV27 and TRBJ2-5; no clear D gene. The CDR3 is 15 amino acids. V was pared by 0 bases and J by 4 bases, with 12 bases between. Germline assignment: CDR1 MNHEY and CDR2 SMNVEV (reference sequence). The CDR3 coding sequence is TGTGCCAGCAGTTTATCGGCGGCCACCCGAGAGACCCAGTACTTC. Translating gives CASSLSAATRETQYF.

In DNA, the CDR3 is TGTGCCACCAGTGATTTCGGGAGGGGGACTAATGAAAAACTGTTTTTT. This sequence encodes CATSDFGRGTNEKLFF. This rearrangement joins TRBV24-1 to TRBJ1-4; perhaps TRBD1 as D (6 bases). In germline, CDR1 is KGHDR, CDR2 SFDVKD. Trimming stripped 1 base from V and 2 bases from J, with 10 bases between. The CDR3 is made up of 16 amino acids.

The table lists this clonotype with a count of one. This may be a read error, as it is one base from a much larger clone. This chain links TRBV5-1 with TRBJ1-1, with a possible D match to TRBD1 (5 bases). Germline loops: CDR1 SGHRS, CDR2 YFSETQ. CDR3 size: 14 residues. The DNA of the CDR3 is TGCGCCAGCAGCACCACAGGCTTGAACGCTGAAGCTTTCTTT. As protein: CASSTTGLNAEAFF.

The chain carries TRBV9 and TRBJ2-3, with no clear D. Trimming cost V 0 bases and J 0 bases, with 5 bases left between them. Germline V gene lookup returns CDR1 SGDLS and CDR2 YYNGEE. The CDR3 runs to 14 residues. The CDR3 protein is CASSVVRSTDTQYF. Written as DNA, the CDR3 is TGTGCCAGCAGCGTAGTTAGGAGCACAGATACGCAGTATTTT.

This clonotype was found a few times. This chain joins TRBV5-1 and TRBJ2-3, with a possible D match to TRBD1 (6 bases). The V gene lost 6 bases and the J gene lost 4 bases, with 15 bases spanning the gap. The germline V gene encodes CDR1 SGHRS and CDR2 YFSETQ. The CDR3 extends over 14 amino acids. This chain's CDR3 is CASKSVGAADTQYF. CDR3 nucleotides: TGCGCCAGCAAGAGTGTGGGGGCGGCAGATACGCAGTATTTT.

The rearrangement joins TRBV5-4 to TRBJ2-3, with D perhaps matching TRBD1 or TRBD2 (5 bases each). Trimming stripped 4 bases from V and 8 bases from J, with 20 bases between. The V gene's germline CDR1 is SGHNT and CDR2 YYREEE (reference sequence). The CDR3 covers 15 residues. The CDR3 region is CASSHPTGPSPTQYF. The CDR3 DNA follows: TGTGCCAGCAGCCATCCTACGGGGCCCTCTCCTACGCAGTATTTT.

The rearrangement uses TRBV6-1 and TRBJ2-3; possibly TRBD2 for D (5 bases). The CDR3 length is 15 residues. Trimming removed 0 bases at V and 6 bases at J, with 13 bases between. Germline CDR1 is MNHNS and CDR2 is SASEGT. CDR3 sequence reads: CASSEAGWRGDTQYF. For the CDR3, the DNA is TGTGCCAGCAGTGAAGCGGGGTGGAGAGGGGATACGCAGTATTTT.

This clonotype appeared a few times. The V and J genes are TRBV20-1 and TRBJ1-2, with D tentatively TRBD1 (5 bases). The CDR3 sequence is 12 residues long. From germline, CDR1 is DFQATT and CDR2 SNEGSKA (reference sequence). V was pared by 7 bases and J by 7 bases, with 16 bases between. The CDR3 nucleotides read TGCAGTGTTCGGGACGGAGAGAGTGGCTACACCTTC. As protein: CSVRDGESGYTF.

CDR3 DNA: TGCAGTGCTAGACTAGCGGGAGGGCGTGGGAGCACAGATACGCAGTATTTT. Protein sequence: CSARLAGGRGSTDTQYF. The rearrangement links TRBV20-1 to TRBJ2-3, with 12 nucleotides matching TRBD2. Germline V lookup: CDR1 DFQATT, CDR2 SNEGSKA (reference sequence). The CDR3 totals 17 residues. The V segment lost 2 bases and the J segment 0 bases; nucleotides outside the gene matches: 6.

This chain links TRBV18 with TRBJ2-1; no clear D gene. The V end was cut by 2 bases, the J end by 0 bases, with 8 bases between. The CDR3 spans 15 residues. Germline CDR1 is KGHSH and CDR2 is LQKENI. CDR3 in DNA: TGTGCCAGCTCACCAAGTTCGGACTCCTACAATGAGCAGTTCTTC. It codes for CASSPSSDSYNEQFF.

This chain links TRBV29-1 with TRBJ2-7; no definite D call. The CDR3 is 12 amino acids. CDR1 is SQVTM and CDR2 is ANQGSEA in the germline V gene. The germline V and J ends were trimmed by 5 bases and 5 bases, with 13 bases remaining between them. The CDR3 sequence: CSVMEGSNEQYV. The CDR3 DNA sequence: TGCAGCGTTATGGAAGGGTCGAACGAGCAGTACGTC.

This clonotype was observed a few times. This chain connects TRBV6-5 to TRBJ1-2, with a possible D match to TRBD1 (5 bases). Trimming took 2 bases from V and 7 from J, leaving 14 bases between them. The length of the CDR3 is 14 residues. From germline, CDR1 is MNHEY and CDR2 SVGAGI. CDR3 loop: CASSYGQGRGGYTF. Written as DNA, the CDR3 is TGTGCCAGCAGTTACGGGCAGGGAAGGGGTGGCTACACCTTC.

A few counts support this clonotype. The chain carries TRBV20-1 and TRBJ1-1; D remains unclear. CDR1 and CDR2 from the germline V gene are DFQATT and SNEGSKA (reference sequence). This CDR3 region has 10 residues. V was shortened by 6 bases and J by 1 base, with 3 bases between the two germline ends. For the CDR3, the DNA is TGCAGTGCAACGAACACTGAAGCTTTCTTT. Translated: CSATNTEAFF.

This clonotype has only a few counts. This sequence joins TRBV6-1 and TRBJ1-2; TRBD1 is a possible D gene (5 bases). Germline CDR1 is MNHNS and CDR2 is SASEGT. The CDR3 length is 15 residues. Trimming cost V 6 bases and J 5 bases, with 19 bases left between them. The CDR3 DNA reads as TGTGCCAGCAGACCCTTATTTCGCGGGGGTTATGGCTACACCTTC. Its translation is CASRPLFRGGYGYTF.

CDR3 sequence reads: CSASAGADGRGSYEQYF. For the CDR3, the DNA is TGCAGTGCTAGTGCAGGGGCGGACGGGAGAGGTTCCTACGAGCAGTACTTC. The chain has TRBV20-1 and TRBJ2-7, with D perhaps being TRBD1 or TRBD2 (6 bases each). CDR3 size: 17 residues. Germline V gives CDR1 DFQATT, CDR2 SNEGSKA (reference sequence). V was cut by 3 bases and J by 1 base, with 22 bases left in between.

The V and J genes are TRBV5-1 and TRBJ2-5; D may be TRBD1 (6 bases). Trimming removed 2 bases at V and 0 bases at J, with 17 bases between. This CDR3 has 17 amino acids. The germline V gene has CDR1 SGHRS and CDR2 YFSETQ. CDR3 sequence reads: CASSFSPQGMNQETQYF. In nucleotides, the CDR3 is TGCGCCAGCAGCTTTTCTCCACAGGGTATGAACCAAGAGACCCAGTACTTC.

This chain connects TRBV12-3 or TRBV12-4 to TRBJ2-2; TRBD2 matches 9 bases. The CDR3 totals 17 residues. The V gene end was trimmed by 1 base and the J gene end by 3 bases; junction bases not matched to a gene: 6. This chain's CDR3 is CASSLGAAGGYTGELFF. The CDR3 DNA is TGTGCCAGCAGTTTAGGGGCGGCGGGAGGGTACACCGGGGAGCTGTTTTTT.

This clonotype was seen more than once but under ten times. This sequence joins TRBV5-1 and TRBJ1-1; 7 positions agree with TRBD1. The CDR3 consists of 16 residues. Germline lookup yields CDR1 SGHRS and CDR2 YFSETQ. Germline trimming cut 2 bases from V and 0 bases from J; bases unmatched to any gene: 7. In nucleotides, the CDR3 is TGCGCCAGCAGCTTTGAGGGACAGCCTATGAACACTGAAGCTTTCTTT. Its protein is CASSFEGQPMNTEAFF.

This clonotype appeared a few times. The genes are TRBV6-2 or TRBV6-3 and TRBJ2-3; either TRBD1 or TRBD2 may fit D (5 bases each). The CDR3 sequence is 15 residues long. Trimming pared 2 bases from V and 4 bases from J, leaving 13 bases between. Germline loops: CDR1 MNHEY, CDR2 SVGEGT. The CDR3 region is CASSYISGAADTQYF. The CDR3 region has the DNA TGTGCCAGCAGTTACATTTCCGGGGCGGCAGATACGCAGTATTTT.

V is TRBV20-1 and J is TRBJ2-3; D possibly corresponds to TRBD1 (6 bases). Looked up from germline, CDR1 is DFQATT and CDR2 is SNEGSKA (reference sequence). The CDR3 consists of 12 residues. With 5 bases removed from V and 5 bases from J, the gap between germline ends came to 11 bases. The CDR3 nucleotides are TGCAGTGCTGCAGGGGCCGGAGATACGCAGTATTTT. This codes for CSAAGAGDTQYF.

This clonotype was seen more than once but under ten times. The chain uses TRBV15 and TRBJ2-5; a weak D match, TRBD2 (5 bases). V lost 1 base and J lost 3, with 6 bases in between. The CDR3 has 13 amino acids. Germline V gene lookup returns CDR1 LNHNV and CDR2 YYDKDF (reference sequence). This chain's CDR3 is CATSRAEEETQYF. For the CDR3, the DNA is TGTGCCACCAGCAGAGCGGAGGAAGAGACCCAGTACTTC.